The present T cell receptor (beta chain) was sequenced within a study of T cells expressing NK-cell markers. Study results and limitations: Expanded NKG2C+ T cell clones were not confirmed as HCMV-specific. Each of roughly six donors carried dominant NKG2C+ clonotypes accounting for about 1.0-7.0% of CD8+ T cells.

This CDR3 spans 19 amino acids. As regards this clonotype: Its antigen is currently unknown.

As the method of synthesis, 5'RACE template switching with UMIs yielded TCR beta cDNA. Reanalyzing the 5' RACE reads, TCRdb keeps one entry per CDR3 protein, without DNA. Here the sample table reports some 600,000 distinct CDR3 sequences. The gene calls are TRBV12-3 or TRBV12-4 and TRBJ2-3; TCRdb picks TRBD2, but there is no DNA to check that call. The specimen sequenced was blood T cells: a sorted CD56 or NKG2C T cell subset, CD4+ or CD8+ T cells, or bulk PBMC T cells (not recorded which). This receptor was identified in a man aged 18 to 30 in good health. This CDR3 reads CASSLASGTSGRGVDTQYF.